The TCR beta chain under discussion was sequenced for a study of T cell responses to AZD1222 COVID-19 vaccine. Study results and limitations: Seropositivity was recorded at baseline in only 6 or 7 AZD1222 recipients. Repertoires were sampled only after the peak T cell response. Vaccine-associated CD4 TCRs spanned spike, dominant at 160-218 and 743-854. Females made up more of the donors, who were largely white British, and clonal diversity may have come out too low.

This clone showed up just once. Its target is unknown. After removal of 6 bases from V and 9 bases from J, the junction contained 11 bases not matched to a gene. Germline values: CDR1 MNHNS, CDR2 SASEGT. The CDR3 is 15 residues long. Produced via immunoSEQ multiplex PCR; TCRdb's table is partial and in-frame only. The sample has some 90,000 clones, approximately 86% seen once. The starting material was peripheral blood, obtained on day 0 of AZD1222 vaccination. This chain uses TRBV6-1 with TRBJ1-6; 7 bases are a match to TRBD1. The clonotype originates from an adult in good health. The CDR3 bases are TGTGCCAGCAGGTGGTCCGGGACAGAGGGTTCACCCCTCCACTTT. This translates into CASRWSGTEGSPLHF.